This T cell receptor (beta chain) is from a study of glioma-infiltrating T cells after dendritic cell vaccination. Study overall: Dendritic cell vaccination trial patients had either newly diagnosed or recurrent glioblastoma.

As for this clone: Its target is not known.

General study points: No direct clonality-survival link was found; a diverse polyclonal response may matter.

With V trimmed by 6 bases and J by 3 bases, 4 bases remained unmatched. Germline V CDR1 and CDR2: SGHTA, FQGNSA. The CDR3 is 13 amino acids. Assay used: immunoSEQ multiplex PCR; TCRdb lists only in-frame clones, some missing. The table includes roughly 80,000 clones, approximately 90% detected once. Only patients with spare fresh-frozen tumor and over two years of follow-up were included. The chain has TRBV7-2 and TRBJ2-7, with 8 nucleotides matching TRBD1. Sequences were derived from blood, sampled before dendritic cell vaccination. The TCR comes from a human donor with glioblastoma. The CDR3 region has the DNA TGTGCCAGCAGTCCCGGACAGGGCTACGAGCAGTACTTC. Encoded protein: CASSPGQGYEQYF.